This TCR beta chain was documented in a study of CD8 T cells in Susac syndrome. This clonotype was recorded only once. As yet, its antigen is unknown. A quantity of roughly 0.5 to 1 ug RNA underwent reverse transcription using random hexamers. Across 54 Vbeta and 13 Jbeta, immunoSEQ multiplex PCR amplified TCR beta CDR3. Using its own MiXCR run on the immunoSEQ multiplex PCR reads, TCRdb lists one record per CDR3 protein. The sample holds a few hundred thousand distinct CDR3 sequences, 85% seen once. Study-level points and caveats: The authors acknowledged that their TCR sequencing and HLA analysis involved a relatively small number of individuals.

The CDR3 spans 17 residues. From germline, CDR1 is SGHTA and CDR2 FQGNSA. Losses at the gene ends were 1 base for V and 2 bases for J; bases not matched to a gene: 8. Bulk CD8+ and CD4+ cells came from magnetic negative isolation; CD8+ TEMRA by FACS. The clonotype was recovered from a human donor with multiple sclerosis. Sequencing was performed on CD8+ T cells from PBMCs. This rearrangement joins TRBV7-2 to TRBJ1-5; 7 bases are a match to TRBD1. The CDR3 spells CASSLVIGGGGNQPQHF. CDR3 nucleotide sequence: TGTGCCAGCAGCTTAGTAATAGGGGGCGGCGGCAATCAGCCCCAGCATTTT.